The 18 T cell receptor beta chains in this list originate from one sample, sequenced in a study of early T cells in non-severe SARS-CoV-2 infection. TCRdb ran MiXCR on the 5' RACE reads and lists one entry per CDR3 protein. Counted here are some 55,000 distinct CDR3 sequences, over 10% occurring once; the ten biggest clones make up about 3%. Sequencing was carried out using whole blood. The receptors stem from an adult who was a healthcare worker with PCR-confirmed SARS-CoV-2 infection or an uninfected control (not recorded which).

This clonotype has only a few counts. This rearrangement joins TRBV28 to TRBJ2-1; 7 nucleotides align to TRBD1. The V and J ends lost 8 bases and 1 base, in that order; junction bases with no gene match: 5. Germline V CDR1 and CDR2: MDHEN, SYDVKM. CDR3 size: 14 residues. Written as DNA, the CDR3 is TGTGCCAGCCGCCAGGGGGTTTCCTACAATGAGCAGTTCTTC. Translating it yields CASRQGVSYNEQFF. Variable domain in full (rest from reference TRBV28 and TRBJ2-1): DVKVTQSSRYLVKRTGEKVFLECVQDMDHENMFWYRQDPGLGLRLIYFSYDVKMKEKGDIPEGYSVSREKKERFSLILESASTNQTSMYLCASRQGVSYNEQFFGPGTRLTVL.

Ten or more counts support this clonotype. This chain links TRBV11-3 with TRBJ1-5, with D uncertain. V shed 3 bases and J shed 0 bases, with 9 bases lying between them. This CDR3 has 15 residues. Germline CDR1 reads SGHNT; CDR2 reads YENEEA. The CDR3 protein is CASSLGGNSNQPQHF. CDR3 nucleotide sequence: TGTGCCAGCAGCTTGGGTGGTAATAGCAATCAGCCCCAGCATTTT. Full variable domain (missing parts from reference TRBV11-3 and TRBJ1-5): EAGVVQSPRYKIIEKKQPVAFWCNPISGHNTLYWYLQNLGQGPELLIRYENEEAVDDSQLPKDRFSAERLKGVDSTLKIQPAELGDSAVYLCASSLGGNSNQPQHFGDGTRLSIL.

This clonotype was observed many times. The V call is TRBV29-1, the J call TRBJ2-3, with 7 bases that match TRBD1. V gave up 1 base and J gave up 4 bases; unmatched junction bases: 8. The germline gives CDR1 SQVTM, CDR2 ANQGSEA. This CDR3 is 15 amino acids long. As DNA, the CDR3 is TGCAGCGTTGAAGGGCGACAGGGAGTAGCAGATACGCAGTATTTT. This codes for CSVEGRQGVADTQYF.

In its sample, this clonotype was seen many times. The genes are TRBV4-1 and TRBJ2-7; 9 bases are shared with TRBD1. CDR3 length: 16 amino acids. In germline, CDR1 is MGHRA, CDR2 YSYEKL. Trimming took 0 bases from V and 2 from J; bases not matched to a gene: 5. CDR3 sequence (DNA): TGCGCCAGCAGCCAAGATCTAGGGACAGGGACCTACGAGCAGTACTTC. It translates to CASSQDLGTGTYEQYF.

This clonotype was detected ten times or more. V usage is TRBV20-1 and J usage is TRBJ2-3; D tentatively fits TRBD1 or TRBD2 (6 bases each). The germline V and J ends were trimmed by 2 bases and 6 bases, with 18 bases remaining between them. CDR3 length equals 15 residues. CDR1 and CDR2 (germline): DFQATT, SNEGSKA (reference sequence). The CDR3 DNA reads as TGCAGTGCTAGACGGAGGGGGGCGGCGGCCGATACGCAGTATTTT. This encodes CSARRRGAAADTQYF.

This clonotype was seen repeatedly, ten times or more. V usage is TRBV5-6 and J usage is TRBJ2-2; TRBD2 matches 7 bases. V lost 2 bases, J lost 2 bases, and 3 bases stayed unmatched. This CDR3 region has 15 residues. Germline lookup yields CDR1 SGHDT and CDR2 YYEEEE. As DNA, the CDR3 is TGTGCCAGCAGCTTTCGACTAGCCAACACCGGGGAGCTGTTTTTT. Its translation: CASSFRLANTGELFF.

This clonotype was observed a handful of times. The chain couples TRBV7-2 to TRBJ2-3; no firm D call. The germline gives CDR1 SGHTA, CDR2 FQGNSA. This CDR3 is built from 14 residues. V lost 3 bases and J 4 bases, leaving 11 bases between the germline ends. The CDR3 reads CASSFGPASDTQYF. The CDR3 region has the DNA TGTGCCAGCAGCTTTGGACCAGCCTCAGATACGCAGTATTTT.

This clonotype was found many times. CDR3 DNA: TGTGCCAGCAGCCTCTTCAAGGGACCGTCCCAAGAGACCCAGTACTTC. This gives the protein CASSLFKGPSQETQYF. The V gene is TRBV11-3, the J gene TRBJ2-5; the D call may be TRBD1 or TRBD2 (5 bases each). The germline V gene encodes CDR1 SGHNT and CDR2 YENEEA. The CDR3 runs to 16 residues. V was clipped by 5 bases and J by 1 base, with 17 bases between them.

This clonotype was counted ten times or more. The rearrangement uses TRBV11-2 and TRBJ1-5; 7 nucleotides align to TRBD1. Germline CDR1 reads SGHAT; CDR2 reads FQNNGV. V lost 5 bases and J lost 6; bases outside the gene matches: 4. The CDR3 sequence is 13 residues long. The DNA for the CDR3 is TGTGCCAGCAGCAACAGGGGAGGTCAGCCCCAGCATTTT. This translates into CASSNRGGQPQHF. The full variable domain, in which reference TRBV11-2 and TRBJ1-5 provide the parts outside the CDR3, is EAGVAQSPRYKIIEKRQSVAFWCNPISGHATLYWYQQILGQGPKLLIQFQNNGVVDDSQLPKDRFSAERLKGVDSTLKIQPAKLEDSAVYLCASSNRGGQPQHFGDGTRLSIL.

Points on this clonotype: At one end, the junction sequence differs from germline, possibly due to a read error. The genes are TRBV2 and TRBJ2-5, with D tentatively TRBD1 (6 bases). Germline lookup yields CDR1 SNHLY and CDR2 FYNNEI. The CDR3 length is 15 residues. The CDR3 is CVSIGQQATQETQYF. CDR3 sequence (DNA): TGTGTCAGCATAGGACAGCAAGCCACACAAGAGACCCAGTACTTC.

This clonotype has a count of ten or more. This chain connects TRBV6-6 to TRBJ1-5; 11 nucleotides align to TRBD1. CDR3 size: 15 residues. The V gene end was trimmed by 7 bases and the J gene end by 6 bases; junction bases not matched to a gene: 8. Germline assignment: CDR1 MNHNY and CDR2 SVGAGI (reference sequence). CDR3 DNA: TGTGCCAGCAACGGGGGACAGGGGGATTTTCAGCCCCAGCATTTT. This translates into CASNGGQGDFQPQHF.

This clonotype was observed at least ten times. CDR3 amino acids: CASRFGSLQGSTDTQYF. The DNA for the CDR3 is TGTGCCAGCAGATTCGGGTCACTACAAGGGAGCACAGATACGCAGTATTTT. The V and J genes are TRBV3-1 and TRBJ2-3; D is unresolved. The CDR3 is made up of 17 amino acids. Trimming took 6 bases from V and 0 from J, leaving 19 bases between them. The germline CDR1 and CDR2 sequences are LGHDT and YNNKEL (reference sequence).

The chain employs TRBV9 and TRBJ1-1; a possible D gene is TRBD1 (5 bases). The germline V gene encodes CDR1 SGDLS and CDR2 YYNGEE. This CDR3 contains 17 residues. Trimming removed 2 bases from V and 1 base from J, with 18 bases in between. CDR3 sequence: CASSVEPMRGPNTEAFF. The CDR3 region has the DNA TGTGCCAGCAGCGTGGAACCGATGAGGGGACCGAACACTGAAGCTTTCTTT.

The chain combines TRBV7-2 with TRBJ2-7; the match to TRBD2 covers 7 bases. With 1 base clipped from V and 4 bases from J, the junction kept 7 bases outside the gene matches. This CDR3 contains 15 residues. Germline V CDR1 and CDR2: SGHTA, FQGNSA. The CDR3: CASSLELARTYEQYF. CDR3 coding DNA: TGTGCCAGCAGCTTAGAACTAGCGAGGACTTACGAGCAGTACTTC.

The table lists this clonotype with many counts. The chain combines TRBV10-3 with TRBJ2-1; D possibly matches TRBD1 or TRBD2 (5 bases each). Trimming removed 6 bases at V and 2 bases at J, with 11 bases between. The CDR3 is 14 amino acids. Per the germline V gene, CDR1 is ENHRY and CDR2 is SYGVKD. The CDR3 is CAISRDGTYNEQFF. The CDR3 nucleotides read TGTGCCATCAGCCGGGACGGAACCTACAATGAGCAGTTCTTC.

This clonotype was observed at least ten times. The chain has TRBV5-4 and TRBJ2-5, with D maybe TRBD2 (6 bases). This CDR3 has 14 residues. Deletions cut 2 bases from V and 1 base from J, with 9 bases between. Germline V gives CDR1 SGHNT, CDR2 YYREEE (reference sequence). CDR3 amino acids: CASSFGGTQETQYF. The CDR3 region has the DNA TGTGCCAGCAGCTTTGGCGGGACCCAAGAGACCCAGTACTTC.

This clonotype was observed at least ten times. Here the CDR3 DNA reads TGTGCCAGCACTCACGGGGTATCGAACACCGGGGAGCTGTTTTTT. It encodes CASTHGVSNTGELFF. The gene calls are TRBV6-6 and TRBJ2-2, with D perhaps matching TRBD2 (5 bases). V was trimmed by 7 bases and J by 0 bases, leaving 12 bases between them. CDR3 length equals 15 residues. In germline, CDR1 is MNHNY, CDR2 SVGAGI (reference sequence).

This clonotype was observed many times. The V gene is TRBV7-9, the J gene TRBJ2-4, with TRBD1 as a possible D gene (5 bases). The CDR3 spans 14 residues. Deletions cut 5 bases from V and 0 bases from J, with 8 bases between. Germline CDR1 and CDR2: SEHNR and FQNEAQ (reference sequence). CDR3 amino acids: CASSVTAAKNIQYF. CDR3 DNA sequence: TGTGCCAGCAGCGTGACAGCAGCCAAAAACATTCAGTACTTC.